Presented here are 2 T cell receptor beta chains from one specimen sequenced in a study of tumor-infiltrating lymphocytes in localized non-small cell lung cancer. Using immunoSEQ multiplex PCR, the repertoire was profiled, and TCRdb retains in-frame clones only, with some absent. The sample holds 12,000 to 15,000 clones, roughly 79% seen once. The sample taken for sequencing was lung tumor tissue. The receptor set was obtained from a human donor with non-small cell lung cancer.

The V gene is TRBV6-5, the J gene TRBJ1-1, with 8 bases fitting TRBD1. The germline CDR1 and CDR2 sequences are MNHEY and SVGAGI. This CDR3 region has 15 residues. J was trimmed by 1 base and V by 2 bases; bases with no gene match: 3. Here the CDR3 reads CASSYGDRSNTEAFF. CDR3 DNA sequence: TGTGCCAGCAGTTACGGGGACAGGTCGAACACTGAAGCTTTCTTT.

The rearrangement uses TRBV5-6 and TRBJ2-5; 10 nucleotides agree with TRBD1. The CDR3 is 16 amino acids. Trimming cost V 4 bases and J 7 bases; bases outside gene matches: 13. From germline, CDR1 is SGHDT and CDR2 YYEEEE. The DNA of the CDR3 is TGTGCCAGCAGCATGGTGGACAGGGGGTCCGTGAGGACCCAGTACTTC. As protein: CASSMVDRGSVRTQYF.